The present T cell receptor beta chain was sequenced within a study of T cell changes during pregnancy in multiple sclerosis. Per the germline V gene, CDR1 is MNHEY and CDR2 is SMNVEV (reference sequence). Germline trimming cut 3 bases from V and 7 bases from J; bases unmatched to any gene: 6. The CDR3 sequence is 16 residues long. Sequencing was performed with immunoSEQ multiplex PCR; in TCRdb, only in-frame clones are kept and a portion is missing. The sample has about 58,000 clones; around 93% are singletons. This sample comprised CD8+ T cells from peripheral blood mononuclear cells, obtained in the second trimester of pregnancy. The rearrangement uses TRBV27 and TRBJ2-7, with TRBD2 matching 16 bases. This clonotype was sampled from a female donor with multiple sclerosis, enrolled in a pregnancy study. CDR3 in DNA: TGTGCCAGCAGTTTGGGACTAGCGGGAGGGCCTGATGAGCAGTACTTC. This codes for CASSLGLAGGPDEQYF.